This record covers a single T cell receptor beta chain. CDR3 length: 14 amino acids. CDR1 and CDR2 from the germline V gene are SQVTM and ANQGSEA. Unmatched junction bases numbered 6, after V lost 4 bases and J lost 4 bases. This record belongs to a study of blood T cell repertoires in COVID-19. Across the whole study: Sample material is recorded as cDNA or gDNA derived from T cells, B-cell-depleted T cells, or PBMCs.

In the authors' methods: Reference gene primer amplification in the assay estimated nucleated cell counts. The protocol was immunoSEQ multiplex PCR, while the TCRdb copy is restricted to in-frame clones and leaves out a portion. That table is the source of V, J and clone size, and D and trimming were worked out from the DNA. The sample consists of more than 85,000 clones, just over 90% of them appearing once. The receptor was isolated from a man aged 55 to 70 with acute or convalescent COVID-19. The sample consisted of peripheral blood. The chain couples TRBV29-1 to TRBJ2-2; 7 bases match TRBD1. The CDR3 DNA follows: TGCAGCGTTGGGGCGGCAGGGGGCACCGGGGAGCTGTTTTTT. Translating it yields CSVGAAGGTGELFF.